This entry features one TCR beta chain sequence. No antigen is known for it. The same CDR3 arises from other DNA sequences in this sample as well. In the PCR, 60 Vbeta and 13 Jbeta primers were used. The protocol was immunoSEQ multiplex PCR, while the TCRdb copy is restricted to in-frame clones and leaves out a portion. The table shows hundreds of thousands of clones, with around 65% occurring only once. The CDR3 is 13 residues long. Per the germline V gene, CDR1 is LNHNV and CDR2 is YYDKDF (reference sequence). The V end lost 0 bases, the J end lost 7 bases, and 7 bases lay between the germline ends. This sample is part of a study of cytomegalovirus exposure and HLA in healthy donors. General observations from the study: A later analysis associated some 16,000 TCR beta sequences with HLA alleles at a 0.05 false discovery rate. TCR beta chain V- and J-gene trimming was linked, in a later analysis, to a missense variant in DCLRE1C.

V and J are TRBV15 and TRBJ1-5; no clear D gene. This clonotype originated in a female donor in good health and CMV-seronegative. Sequences were obtained from PBMCs. DNA of the CDR3: TGTGCCACCAGCAGAGATGAGGGCCAGCCCCAGCATTTT. This codes for CATSRDEGQPQHF.